The 18 T cell receptor beta chains given below trace back to one sample, sequenced in a study of T cell repertoires in cytomegalovirus infection. Their cognate antigens are unknown. TCRdb called the reads again in MiXCR, with one record for every CDR3 protein. The sample holds 650,000 to 900,000 distinct CDR3 sequences, about 28% seen once. The sample was cultured CD8+ T cells from PBMCs, taken from culture after CMV antigen stimulation. The receptors come from a human donor in good health (CMV status not recorded). Some clones in this sample may be carry-over from other donors' samples.

This clonotype occurred many times. The genes are TRBV7-2 and TRBJ1-1; D is possibly TRBD1 (5 bases). Germline V gives CDR1 SGHTA, CDR2 FQGNSA. CDR3 length equals 16 residues. V was pared by 2 bases and J by 4 bases, with 17 bases between. The CDR3: CASSLNLLGDGTEAFF. Here the CDR3 DNA reads TGTGCCAGCAGCTTAAATCTCCTAGGGGATGGCACTGAAGCTTTCTTT.

This chain uses TRBV20-1 with TRBJ2-2; a possible D gene is TRBD1 (5 bases). Germline V gene sequence: CDR1 DFQATT, CDR2 SNEGSKA (reference sequence). The CDR3 has 17 residues. V lost 0 bases, J lost 4 bases, and 18 bases lay in between. The CDR3 loop reads CSARDVYGQGSTGELFF. The CDR3 nucleotides read TGCAGTGCTAGAGATGTTTACGGGCAGGGAAGCACCGGGGAGCTGTTTTTT.

This clonotype was seen a handful of times. CDR3 coding DNA: TGTGCCAGCAGCCAGAGTCGGACAGGGCGGGATGGCTACACCTTC. This gives the protein CASSQSRTGRDGYTF. The V gene is TRBV14, the J gene TRBJ1-2; 8 nucleotides align to TRBD1. The length of the CDR3 is 15 residues. The germline V gene encodes CDR1 SGHDN and CDR2 FVKESK. The V segment lost 3 bases and the J segment 6 bases; nucleotides outside the gene matches: 9.

The rearrangement links TRBV7-4 to TRBJ1-2, with D hard to call. CDR1 SGHVT and CDR2 SQSDAQ come from the germline V gene. The CDR3 totals 15 residues. V was pared by 2 bases and J by 3 bases, with 13 bases between. The CDR3 nucleotides read TGTGCCAGCAGCTTAAACAGTGAAGGCTACTATGGCTACACCTTC. Encoded protein: CASSLNSEGYYGYTF.

This chain joins TRBV7-6 and TRBJ1-6; a possible D gene is TRBD1 (6 bases). The V end was cut by 4 bases, the J end by 0 bases, with 25 bases between. Per germline, CDR1 SGHVS and CDR2 FNYEAQ. The CDR3 sequence is 21 residues long. As DNA, the CDR3 is TGTGCCAGCAGCTCGAACCCCCGGGACATTAACTGGATCTCCTATAATTCACCCCTCCACTTT. Its protein product is CASSSNPRDINWISYNSPLHF.

This clonotype has only a few counts. This chain connects TRBV27 to TRBJ2-1; 10 nucleotides match TRBD1. Per the germline V gene, CDR1 is MNHEY and CDR2 is SMNVEV (reference sequence). J lost 9 bases, V lost 4 bases, and 9 bases had no gene match. The CDR3 loop spans 15 amino acids. The CDR3 protein is CASSSWDRGGSEQFF. CDR3 in DNA: TGTGCCAGCAGTTCCTGGGACAGGGGAGGGAGTGAGCAGTTCTTC.

This clonotype was detected a few times. This sequence joins TRBV6-5 and TRBJ2-7; maybe TRBD2 (6 bases). The CDR3 loop spans 14 amino acids. Germline-derived CDR1 and CDR2 are MNHEY and SVGAGI. V was clipped by 2 bases and J by 3 bases, with 11 bases between them. The CDR3 DNA follows: TGTGCCAGCAGTTACGGGGGGTCCGGCTACGAGCAGTACTTC. Translation gives CASSYGGSGYEQYF.

The V call is TRBV11-2, the J call TRBJ2-5; D remains ambiguous. CDR3 length equals 17 residues. The V and J ends lost 6 bases and 5 bases respectively, with 25 bases between them. Looked up from germline, CDR1 is SGHAT and CDR2 is FQNNGV. The CDR3 coding sequence is TGTGCCAGCAGACCACACGTGGCAGGTGGGGTCTGGGAGACCCAGTACTTC. It yields the protein CASRPHVAGGVWETQYF. Drawing the rest from reference TRBV11-2 and TRBJ2-5, the complete variable domain is EAGVAQSPRYKIIEKRQSVAFWCNPISGHATLYWYQQILGQGPKLLIQFQNNGVVDDSQLPKDRFSAERLKGVDSTLKIQPAKLEDSAVYLCASRPHVAGGVWETQYFGPGTRLLVL.

This clonotype was seen more than once but under ten times. The chain employs TRBV7-9 and TRBJ2-5; no reliable D call. The germline V gene has CDR1 SEHNR and CDR2 FQNEAQ (reference sequence). V lost 10 bases and J lost 2, with 11 bases in between. The CDR3 is made up of 12 amino acids. The CDR3 loop reads CAIRVFQETQYF. DNA of the CDR3: TGTGCCATCCGGGTGTTTCAAGAGACCCAGTACTTC.

The chain recombines TRBV12-3 or TRBV12-4 with TRBJ2-7; 11 bases match TRBD1. With 6 bases clipped from V and 4 bases from J, the junction kept 8 bases outside the gene matches. This CDR3 spans 15 amino acids. The CDR3 DNA is TGTGCCAGCAGCTCCACTTGGGACAGGGGGTACGAGCAGTACTTC. It specifies CASSSTWDRGYEQYF.

The rearrangement links TRBV3-1 to TRBJ2-5; 8 bases are a match to TRBD2. CDR1 is LGHDT and CDR2 is YNNKEL in the germline V gene (reference sequence). Unmatched junction bases numbered 11, after V lost 1 base and J lost 7 bases. CDR3 length equals 16 residues. This chain's CDR3 is CASSQALSGGPGTQYF. The CDR3 bases are TGTGCCAGCAGCCAAGCGTTGAGCGGGGGCCCGGGGACCCAGTACTTC.

The CDR3 here is CASSGEGVLWEETQYF. For the CDR3, the DNA is TGTGCCAGCAGTGGGGAAGGGGTTCTGTGGGAAGAGACCCAGTACTTC. V usage is TRBV12-3 or TRBV12-4 and J usage is TRBJ2-5; the D gene is possibly TRBD1 (5 bases). This CDR3 has 16 amino acids. The ends were cut back, 5 bases at V and 3 bases at J, with 19 bases in the middle.

Remarks on this clonotype: A much larger clone differs by one base, so this may be a read error. A read error is likely, as this CDR3 ends without the conserved phenylalanine or tryptophan. The chain has TRBV6-4 and TRBJ2-3; 11 bases agree with TRBD2. CDR1 and CDR2 (germline): MRHNA, SNTAGT. V was pared by 5 bases and J by 4 bases, with 5 bases of the junction left unmatched. The CDR3 has 15 amino acids. CDR3 amino acids: CASSNLAGGADTQYC. The CDR3 region has the DNA TGTGCCAGCAGTAACCTAGCGGGGGGAGCAGATACGCAGTATTGT.

V usage is TRBV6-2 or TRBV6-3 and J usage is TRBJ2-7; 7 bases are shared with TRBD2. After removal of 7 bases from V and 6 bases from J, the junction contained 12 bases not matched to a gene. Germline V gene data show CDR1 as MNHEY and CDR2 as SVGEGT. This CDR3 is built from 14 residues. The DNA for the CDR3 is TGTGCCAGCACCTCTCATCCGGGGGGAGGCGAGCAGTACGTC. It encodes CASTSHPGGGEQYV.

The count of this clonotype is one. The chain combines TRBV27 with TRBJ2-7, with 10 positions matching TRBD2. The J segment lost 5 bases and the V segment lost 8 bases, leaving 9 bases of the junction unmatched. This CDR3 comprises 14 residues. CDR1 and CDR2 from the germline V gene are MNHEY and SMNVEV (reference sequence). The CDR3 DNA follows: TGTGCCAGCGGTCCTTTGCTAGCGGGGGACGAGCAGTACTTC. Translation gives CASGPLLAGDEQYF.

The J gene is TRBJ2-1, the V gene TRBV2; D call uncertain. CDR3 length equals 12 residues. Per germline, CDR1 SNHLY and CDR2 FYNNEI. CDR3 sequence: CGGTSSYNEQFF. In DNA form, the CDR3 reads TGTGGAGGTACAAGCTCCTACAATGAGCAGTTCTTC.

This rearrangement joins TRBV7-9 to TRBJ2-3; D is possibly TRBD1 (6 bases). The germline V gene has CDR1 SEHNR and CDR2 FQNEAQ (reference sequence). This CDR3 contains 16 residues. V was cut by 4 bases and J by 1 base, with 15 bases left in between. DNA of the CDR3: TGTGCCAGCAGCTCTAGAGACAGGCTCGGCACAGATACGCAGTATTTT. Amino acid sequence: CASSSRDRLGTDTQYF.

This clonotype was found a few times. CDR3: CASRPTSGRSYNEQFF. CDR3 in DNA: TGTGCCAGCAGACCCACTAGCGGGAGATCCTACAATGAGCAGTTCTTC. The J gene is TRBJ2-1, the V gene TRBV6-5; 11 bases map to TRBD2. The CDR3 has 16 residues. Germline trimming cut 6 bases from V and 1 base from J; bases unmatched to any gene: 5. Germline assignment: CDR1 MNHEY and CDR2 SVGAGI.